A selection of T cell receptor beta chains follows, all from one sample in a study of cytomegalovirus exposure and HLA in healthy donors. Sequencing was performed with immunoSEQ multiplex PCR; in TCRdb, only in-frame clones are kept and a portion is missing. The sample yields 55,000 to 65,000 clones, around 80% seen once. Sequencing was carried out using PBMCs. Every receptor here comes from a woman aged 30 to 39 in good health and CMV-seronegative. Both conserved end residues are trimmed from each CDR3. The D gene is left open where the match is weak. Size is stated for part of the rows, as once, few or many counts, or as a class when the clone is expanded.

9,TRBJ1-2,TRBV6-1,-,-,ASRRQDGYT
12,TRBJ2-1,TRBV30,TRBD2,-,AWSSGREGGAQF
14,TRBJ2-1,TRBV4-3,-,-,ASSQELGGSYNEQF
10,TRBJ1-2,TRBV7-9,-,-,SSSLELRGYT
13,TRBJ2-3,TRBV6-1,TRBD2,-,ASTLMGGGTDTQY
10,TRBJ1-1,TRBV7-9,-,-,ASSIQNTEAF
12,TRBJ1-1,TRBV15,-,-,ASRPYRVNTEAF
11,TRBJ1-2,TRBV7-9,TRBD1,-,ASSGQDNYGYT
15,TRBJ1-1,TRBV4-3,-,few,ASSPGGVPRGDTEAF
11,TRBJ1-2,TRBV10-2,-,-,ASSESRLDGYT
9,TRBJ1-5,TRBV19,TRBD1,once,ASSRTGAQH
12,TRBJ1-5,TRBV18,-,-,ASSPDTLNQPQH
13,TRBJ1-2,TRBV9,TRBD1,-,ASSVLGQGDGGYT
12,TRBJ1-2,TRBV7-2,-,-,ASSLVDSGYGYT
11,TRBJ1-6,TRBV7-2,-,-,ASSFTGMAPLH
13,TRBJ1-1,TRBV2,TRBD1,-,ASTGQGAADTEAF